This TCR beta chain was documented in a study of cytomegalovirus exposure and HLA in healthy donors. The PCR used 60 Vbeta and 13 Jbeta primers. Clones were read by immunoSEQ multiplex PCR, and TCRdb kept only the in-frame ones, dropping some. The sample includes some 150,000 clones, approximately 75% of them seen just once. The CDR3 is 15 residues long. The V gene's germline CDR1 is SGHTA and CDR2 FQGNSA. Losses at the gene ends were 5 bases for V and 3 bases for J; bases not matched to a gene: 5. The TCR originated in a male donor in good health and CMV-seronegative. The sample taken for sequencing was PBMCs. The gene calls are TRBV7-2 and TRBJ2-2, with 8 bases that match TRBD2. Written as DNA, the CDR3 is TGTGCCAGCAGCCACCCGGGGGGGGACACCGGGGAGCTGTTTTTT. Translation: CASSHPGGDTGELFF.